This T cell receptor beta chain was captured by sequencing in a study of T cell responses to AZD1222 COVID-19 vaccine. About the study: Second-dose recipients at about 4 or about 12 weeks were treated as one pooled group.

Regarding this clone: Its specificity is not known.

Findings of the study overall: Among the donors, most were white British and more were female, and clonal diversity was possibly underestimated. Dominant CD4 TCR responses targeted spike regions 160-218 and 743-854. Reportedly, nearly half the spike-specific TCRs target unmutated variant regions.

The germline V gene has CDR1 LGHNT and CDR2 FRNRAP. This CDR3 is 13 amino acids long. J lost 4 bases, V lost 4 bases, and 3 bases had no gene match. Profiling relied on immunoSEQ multiplex PCR, and the TCRdb table lists in-frame clones only, not all of them. Of about 160,000 clones in the sample, around 90% were seen once. This material consisted of peripheral blood, taken on day 0 of AZD1222 vaccination. The receptor was derived from an adult in good health. The chain is built from TRBV12-5 and TRBJ2-5; 7 bases are shared with TRBD1. The CDR3 spells CASGWTGTETQYF. The CDR3 bases are TGTGCTAGTGGTTGGACAGGAACAGAGACCCAGTACTTC.